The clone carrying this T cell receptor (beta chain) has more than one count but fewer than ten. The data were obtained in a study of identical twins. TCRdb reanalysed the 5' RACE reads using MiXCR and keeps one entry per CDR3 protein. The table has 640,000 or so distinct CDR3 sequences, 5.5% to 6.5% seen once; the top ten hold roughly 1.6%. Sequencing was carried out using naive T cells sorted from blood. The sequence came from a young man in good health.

The CDR3 sequence: CASRPTLLGGVNTEAFF. DNA of the CDR3: TGTGCCAGCAGGCCCACCCTATTGGGGGGGGTGAACACTGAAGCTTTCTTT. The chain employs TRBV12-3 or TRBV12-4 and TRBJ1-1; tentatively, D is TRBD1 (5 bases). V was cut by 6 bases and J by 0 bases, with 20 bases left in between. This CDR3 region has 17 residues.